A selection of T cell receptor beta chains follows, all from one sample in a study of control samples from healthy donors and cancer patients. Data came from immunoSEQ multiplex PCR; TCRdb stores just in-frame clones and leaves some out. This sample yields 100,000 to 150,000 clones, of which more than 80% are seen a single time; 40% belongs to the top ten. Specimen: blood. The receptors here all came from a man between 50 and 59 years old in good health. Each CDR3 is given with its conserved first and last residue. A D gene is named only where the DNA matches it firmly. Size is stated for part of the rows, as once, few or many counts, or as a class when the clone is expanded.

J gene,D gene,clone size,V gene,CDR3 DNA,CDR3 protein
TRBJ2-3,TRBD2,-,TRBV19,TGTGCCAGTAGTAGGGAGCGGGGGCCTCATACGCAGTATTTT,CASSRERGPHTQYF
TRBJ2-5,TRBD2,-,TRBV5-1,TGCGCCAGCAGCTTGGGTGTGCTAGCGGGGGGGCCTCTGGAGACCCAGTACTTC,CASSLGVLAGGPLETQYF
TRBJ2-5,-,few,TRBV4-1,TGCGCCAGCAGCCAAGAAAAGACCCAGTACTTC,CASSQEKTQYF
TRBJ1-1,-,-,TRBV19,TGTGCCAGTAGTATAACGGAGTTGGACACTGAAGCTTTCTTT,CASSITELDTEAFF
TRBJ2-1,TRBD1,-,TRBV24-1,TGTGCCACCAGTGATTTGAGGGGACAGGGGGCTCTGGATGAGCAGTTCTTC,CATSDLRGQGALDEQFF
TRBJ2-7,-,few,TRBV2,TGTGCCAGCAGTGACATCAGGGGACGGTACGAGCAGTACTTC,CASSDIRGRYEQYF
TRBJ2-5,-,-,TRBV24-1,TGTGCCACCAGTGATTTGGATTCTAAGGAGACCCAGTACTTC,CATSDLDSKETQYF
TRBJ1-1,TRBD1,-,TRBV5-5,TGTGCCAGCAGCGTCGACAGGGCCACTGAAGCTTTCTTT,CASSVDRATEAFF
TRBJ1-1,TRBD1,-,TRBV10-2,TGCGCCAGCAGCTTTTCACAGGGGGTTATGAACACTGAAGCTTTCTTT,CASSFSQGVMNTEAFF
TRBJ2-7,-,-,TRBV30,TGTGCCTGGAGTGTGAACAGTGGGCCCTACGAGCAGTACTTC,CAWSVNSGPYEQYF
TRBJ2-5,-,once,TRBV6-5,TGTGCCAGCTACGAGCAGTCCCAGTACCAAGAGACCCAGTACTTC,CASYEQSQYQETQYF
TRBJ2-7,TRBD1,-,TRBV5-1,TGCGCCAGCAGCTTTACAGGGGGCGCGATGGTCGAGCAGTACTTC,CASSFTGGAMVEQYF
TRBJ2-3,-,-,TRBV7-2,TGTGCCAGCAGCTTAAGGTCGTGGGATACGCAGTATTTT,CASSLRSWDTQYF
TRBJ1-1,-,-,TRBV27,TGTGCCAGCAGTTTATCGTCAGGAGTGAACACTGAAGCTTTCTTT,CASSLSSGVNTEAFF
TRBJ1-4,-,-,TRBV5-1,TGCGCCAGCAGCTCGAACGGAGCAACTAATGAAAAACTGTTTTTT,CASSSNGATNEKLFF
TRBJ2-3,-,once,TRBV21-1,TGTGCCAGCAGCAAAGAGGCAGTGATGCTCACAGATACGCAGTATTTT,CASSKEAVMLTDTQYF
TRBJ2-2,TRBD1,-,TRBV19,TGTGCCAGTTCACAGGGGACGATCGGGGAGCTGTTTTTT,CASSQGTIGELFF
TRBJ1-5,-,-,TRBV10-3,TGTGCCGTCGCCCGAGGAGGGAGAAATCAGCCCCAGCATTTT,CAVARGGRNQPQHF
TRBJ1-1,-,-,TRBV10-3,TGTGCCAAAGCGGCGGGGGAGAACACTGAAGCTTTCTTT,CAKAAGENTEAFF
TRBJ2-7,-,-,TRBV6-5,TGTGCCAGCAGGACGGGCAGTAGCTCCTACGAGCAGTACTTC,CASRTGSSSYEQYF
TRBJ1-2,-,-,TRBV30,TGTGCCTGGACCTCAGGGTCGGAACGTAACTATGGCTACACCTTC,CAWTSGSERNYGYTF